This T cell receptor beta chain was identified during a study of vaccination and CD4 T cells after COVID-19 (dated by TCRdb to between 2021 and 2024). Context from the whole study: The convalescent cohort comprised six males and four females, including two Hispanic individuals, seven Caucasians, two Asians and one multiracial person. Participants got two doses of the Pfizer-BioNTech BNT162b2 vaccine (n=8) or two doses of the Moderna mRNA-1273 vaccine (n=2). Post-COVID blood samples from convalescent patients were collected a median of about 110 days after diagnosis, with a range of roughly 35 to 170 days. The time from the second vaccine dose to post-vaccine blood sampling had a median of around 72 days and ranged from about 14 to 250 days. The cultures were stimulated with overlapping spike peptide pools from SARS-CoV-2 and from the common cold coronaviruses HCoV-NL63, HCoV-OC43 and HCoV-229E. Control cultures received a CEFX viral epitope pool as the positive control, an HIV-1 Nef peptide pool as the negative control, or no peptide. In ten to eleven COVID-19 convalescent patients and a handful of infection-naive healthy vaccine recipients, the spike-specific CD4+ TCR repertoire before mRNA vaccination was compared with the repertoire after mRNA vaccination. An earlier paper using these donors assessed, at the TCR clonotype level, memory CD4+ T cell crossreactivity between SARS-CoV-2 and common cold coronavirus spike proteins. The paper's findings and limits, for the study overall: Relatively few convalescent patients were included in the study, and early timepoints after natural infection were not analyzed. In convalescent patients, a median 86.3% of post-vaccine SARS-CoV-2-reactive clones were detected only after vaccination, and vaccine-specific priming was suggested by this finding. The median number of SARS-CoV-2-reactive clonotypes rose from 21 after infection to 38 after vaccination, but the change was not significant. Of the vaccine-specific clones in convalescent patients, 304 of 307, or nearly all, reacted only to SARS-CoV-2 spike and did not cross-react with common cold coronaviruses.

In light of the paper, this sample's treatment or condition label describes: roughly 11-day PBMC culture with coronavirus spike peptide pools or control peptides (ViraFEST assay). CD4+ T cells from unexposed donors were collected before the COVID-19 pandemic (2011-2018). To expand antigen-specific T cells with peptide pools and then pick out the expanded clonotypes through TCR sequencing, the study relied on the ViraFEST assay. Each well held two million PBMCs cultured with approximately 9.2 ug/ml peptide pools in IMDM containing 5% human AB serum and around 9 IU/ml IL-2. On days 3 and 7, half of the culture medium was replaced with fresh IL-2-containing medium. After 10 days of culture, CD4+ T cells were isolated by negative selection with the EasySep CD4+ T cell isolation kit. As cell numbers permitted, CD4+ T cells from unexposed donors were tested for reactivity to SARS-CoV-2 S and N and to four common cold coronavirus spike pools. PBMCs were separated from whole blood using Ficoll-Paque Plus gradient centrifugation and then either used fresh or cryopreserved at -140C. Each culture condition was generally run in triplicate wells. The leukapheresis product for the unexposed donors was obtained through commercial purchase.

Receptor amplification or capture employed PCR. DNA from cultured CD4+ T cells was subjected to TCR sequencing with the Oncomine TCR Beta short-read assay at the Johns Hopkins FTIC core. The QIAamp micro DNA kit was used to extract genomic DNA from the cultured CD4+ T cells. Oncomine TCR Beta libraries from cultured CD4+ T cells were pooled using unique dual indexes and sequenced on an Illumina iSeq 100. The source study handled its data this way. Non-productive sequences were removed, and CDR3s not starting with C, not ending with F or W, or shorter than 7 amino acids were discarded. The MANAFEST web application was used to identify antigen-specific clonotypes by comparing peptide-stimulated wells against reference wells and other culture wells. An FDR below 0.05, an odds ratio above 5, and a productive frequency above 0.1% in at least two of three replicate wells were required for clones to be considered positive. Cross-reactive clonotypes were defined as significantly expanded in both SARS-CoV-2 spike wells and at least one common cold coronavirus spike condition. Similarity between CDR3 sequences was evaluated in R version 3.6.1 using Levenshtein distances (stringdist) and unrooted phylogenetic trees (ape). The public reads were run again by TCRdb, first through fastp at Q25 and then through MiXCR, and only productive beta chains were kept. Every distinct CDR3 protein forms one entry, paired with its most common genes and DNA. None of the V and J calls come from the authors' own analysis; TCRdb made them. The sample contains over 8,500 distinct CDR3 sequences, roughly 60% of them found a single time. The ten largest clones take up less than 30% of the sample.

CDR1 is given as MNHNS and CDR2 as SASEGT, both from the germline V gene. From cysteine to phenylalanine, the CDR3 is 14 amino acids long. CDR3 DNA only is kept here, 42 bases in frame from base 1. V drops 6 bases and J drops 3 bases, leaving 12 bases in between. Only a few counts were recorded for this clonotype. There is no known antigen for this receptor. Base qualities are not provided; no much larger clone lies one nucleotide away. The TCR was taken from a human donor in good health. Here the chain combines TRBV6-1 and TRBJ1-5; a tentative D call is TRBD1 (5 bases match). Sequences were obtained from CD4+ T cells from blood, cultured in vitro. The nucleotide sequence is TGTGCCAGCAGCAGAAGGGGAGACAATCAGCCCCAGCATTTT. The resulting protein is CASSRRGDNQPQHF.